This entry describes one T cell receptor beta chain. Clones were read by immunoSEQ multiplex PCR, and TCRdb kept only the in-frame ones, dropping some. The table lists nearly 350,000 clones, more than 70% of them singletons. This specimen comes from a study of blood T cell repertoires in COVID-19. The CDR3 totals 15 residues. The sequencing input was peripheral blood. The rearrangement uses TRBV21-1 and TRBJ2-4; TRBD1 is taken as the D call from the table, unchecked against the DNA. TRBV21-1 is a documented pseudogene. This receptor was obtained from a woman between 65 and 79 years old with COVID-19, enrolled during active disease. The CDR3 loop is CASSPRDRAKNIQYF. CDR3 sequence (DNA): TGTGCCAGCAGCCCTCGGGACAGAGCCAAAAACATTCAGTACTTC.